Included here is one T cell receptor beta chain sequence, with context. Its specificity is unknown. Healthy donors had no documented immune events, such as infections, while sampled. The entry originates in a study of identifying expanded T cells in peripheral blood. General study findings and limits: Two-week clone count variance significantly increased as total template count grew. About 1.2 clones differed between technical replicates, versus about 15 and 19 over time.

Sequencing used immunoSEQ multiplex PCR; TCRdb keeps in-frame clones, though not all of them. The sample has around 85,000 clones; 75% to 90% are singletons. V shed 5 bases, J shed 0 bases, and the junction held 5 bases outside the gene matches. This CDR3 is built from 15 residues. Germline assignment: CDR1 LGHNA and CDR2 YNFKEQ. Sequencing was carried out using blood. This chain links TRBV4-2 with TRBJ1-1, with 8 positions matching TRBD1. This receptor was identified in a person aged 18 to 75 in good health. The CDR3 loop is CASSARTGLNTEAFF. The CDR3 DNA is TGTGCCAGCAGCGCCCGGACAGGGTTGAACACTGAAGCTTTCTTT.